Below, 16 T cell receptor beta chains from the same sample are listed, as sequenced in a study of CD8 T cell repertoires and HIV-1 epitope variants. Here immunoSEQ multiplex PCR was the method, and the copy in TCRdb shows in-frame clones only, minus some. The profile shows 4,000 to 5,000 clones, around 70% of them singletons. These receptors lack a known antigen. Material: cultured CD8+ T cells derived from PBMCs. The receptors were gathered from a male donor with HIV.

V is TRBV6-5 and J is TRBJ2-7; D unresolved. The germline CDR1 and CDR2 sequences are MNHEY and SVGAGI. Deletions cut 3 bases from V and 4 bases from J, with 16 bases between. The CDR3 covers 15 residues. The CDR3 DNA reads as TGTGCCAGCAGTTATAGGAGTGAAGGGTGGTACGAGCAGTACTTC. Translation gives CASSYRSEGWYEQYF.

The chain employs TRBV7-8 and TRBJ2-2; TRBD1 matches at 9 bases. The germline CDR1 and CDR2 sequences are SGHVS and FQNEAQ. The CDR3 extends over 17 amino acids. The ends lost 8 bases at V and 2 bases at J; junction bases unmatched: 12. CDR3 region: CASSISRTGVNTGELFF. The CDR3 coding sequence is TGTGCCAGCTCTATTTCCAGGACAGGGGTTAACACCGGGGAGCTGTTTTTT.

This chain joins TRBV4-1 and TRBJ2-2; D assignment may be TRBD1 or TRBD2 (6 bases each). CDR3 length: 17 residues. The V and J ends lost 1 base and 5 bases respectively, with 17 bases between them. Germline lookup yields CDR1 MGHRA and CDR2 YSYEKL. The CDR3 spells CASSQASPGAITGELFF. CDR3 sequence (DNA): TGCGCCAGCAGCCAAGCCTCCCCGGGGGCAATAACCGGGGAGCTGTTTTTT.

V and J are TRBV11-3 and TRBJ2-1, with 13 bases fitting TRBD2. Germline V gene data show CDR1 as SGHNT and CDR2 as YENEEA. The CDR3 totals 16 residues. Unmatched junction bases numbered 5, after V lost 5 bases and J lost 4 bases. In DNA, the CDR3 is TGTGCCAGCAGCCCAGGGACTAGCGGGATATACAATGAGCAGTTCTTC. Translation: CASSPGTSGIYNEQFF.

V is TRBV30 and J is TRBJ1-5; 10 bases match TRBD1. Per the germline V gene, CDR1 is GTSNPN and CDR2 is SVGIG (reference sequence). Trimming removed 4 bases from V and 2 bases from J; junction bases left unmatched: 8. This CDR3 spans 16 amino acids. The CDR3 loop reads CAWNTGQGVGNQPQHF. In DNA, the CDR3 is TGTGCCTGGAATACTGGACAGGGGGTGGGCAATCAGCCCCAGCATTTT.

V gene TRBV27 combines with J gene TRBJ2-6; D is ambiguous. CDR3 length: 15 residues. Germline V gene data show CDR1 as MNHEY and CDR2 as SMNVEV (reference sequence). Trimming pared 8 bases from V and 2 bases from J, leaving 13 bases between. Here the CDR3 reads CASRTSSAGANVLTF. The CDR3 DNA reads as TGTGCCAGCCGCACCTCTTCGGCTGGGGCCAACGTCCTGACTTTC.

The V and J genes are TRBV11-2 and TRBJ2-2; unclear D gene. The germline V gene has CDR1 SGHAT and CDR2 FQNNGV. There are 14 residues in the CDR3. The V end lost 1 base, the J end lost 5 bases, and 8 bases lay between the germline ends. Written as DNA, the CDR3 is TGTGCCAGCAGCTTAGTTAGGAAAACCGGGGAGCTGTTTTTT. Translating gives CASSLVRKTGELFF.

The chain combines TRBV29-1 with TRBJ2-1; D possibly corresponds to TRBD2 (6 bases). Trimming stripped 1 base from V and 13 bases from J, with 20 bases between. The V gene's germline CDR1 is SQVTM and CDR2 ANQGSEA. This CDR3 has 14 residues. The CDR3 sequence is CSVEVSLAPEPQFF. The CDR3 nucleotides read TGCAGCGTTGAAGTTTCCCTAGCGCCCGAACCCCAGTTCTTC.

This clone was seen only a few times. The rearrangement uses TRBV19 and TRBJ1-1; no firm D call. The CDR3 covers 13 residues. The V end was cut by 1 base, the J end by 7 bases, with 10 bases between. CDR1 is LNHDA, CDR2 SQIVND, per germline (reference sequence). The CDR3 DNA follows: TGTGCCAGTAGTATAGTAGCTAACGGTGAAGCTTTCTTT. This codes for CASSIVANGEAFF.

The rearrangement uses TRBV7-9 and TRBJ2-7; D is unclear. Germline values: CDR1 SEHNR, CDR2 FQNEAQ (reference sequence). Trimming stripped 6 bases from V and 1 base from J, with 10 bases between. CDR3 size: 13 residues. The CDR3 region is CASRSASSYEQYF. The CDR3 region has the DNA TGTGCCAGCAGATCCGCTAGTTCCTACGAGCAGTACTTC.

The chain has TRBV11-2 and TRBJ2-7; D unclear. The CDR3 loop spans 12 amino acids. The V gene lost 2 bases and the J gene lost 6 bases, with 8 bases spanning the gap. Germline V gives CDR1 SGHAT, CDR2 FQNNGV. The CDR3 coding sequence is TGTGCCAGCAGCTTAAAGGTGACCGAGCAGTACTTC. It translates to CASSLKVTEQYF. The full variable domain, with the rest looked up from reference TRBV11-2 and TRBJ2-7, is EAGVAQSPRYKIIEKRQSVAFWCNPISGHATLYWYQQILGQGPKLLIQFQNNGVVDDSQLPKDRFSAERLKGVDSTLKIQPAKLEDSAVYLCASSLKVTEQYFGPGTRLTVT.

The chain combines TRBV9 with TRBJ1-4; 7 bases agree with TRBD1. J was trimmed by 7 bases and V by 0 bases; bases with no gene match: 6. The CDR3 consists of 15 residues. Germline CDR1 reads SGDLS; CDR2 reads YYNGEE. Here the CDR3 reads CASSVEGTAIEKLFF. The CDR3 DNA reads as TGTGCCAGCAGCGTAGAAGGGACAGCAATTGAAAAACTGTTTTTT.

V and J are TRBV9 and TRBJ1-6, with TRBD1 as a possible D gene (6 bases). V gave up 4 bases and J gave up 7 bases, with 18 bases separating them. Germline V lookup: CDR1 SGDLS, CDR2 YYNGEE. The CDR3 is 16 residues long. Here the CDR3 DNA reads TGTGCCAGCAGCCCGCTGGGGGGGCAAGGGAATTCACCCCTCCACTTT. Encoded protein: CASSPLGGQGNSPLHF.

This chain uses TRBV11-1 with TRBJ2-5; D gene ambiguous. Germline loops: CDR1 SGHAT, CDR2 FQDESV (reference sequence). Trimming shortened V by 1 base and J by 3 bases, and 6 bases separated the two germline ends. The CDR3 has 13 amino acids. This CDR3 is CASSLEDEETQYF. In nucleotides, the CDR3 is TGTGCCAGCAGCTTAGAAGATGAAGAGACCCAGTACTTC.

V is TRBV6-5 and J is TRBJ2-7, with D possibly TRBD2 on 5 matching bases. Trimming shortened V by 3 bases and J by 4 bases, and 13 bases separated the two germline ends. Germline CDR1 and CDR2: MNHEY and SVGAGI. This CDR3 has 14 residues. For the CDR3, the DNA is TGTGCCAGCAGTTATGCGGGTCTGACGTACGAGCAGTACTTC. Protein sequence: CASSYAGLTYEQYF.

The chain joins TRBV28 to TRBJ2-3, with D tentatively TRBD1 (5 bases). Per germline, CDR1 MDHEN and CDR2 SYDVKM. This CDR3 has 14 residues. V was clipped by 3 bases and J by 2 bases, with 9 bases between them. The chain's CDR3 is CASSLIGDTDTQYF. The CDR3 DNA follows: TGTGCCAGCAGTTTGATAGGGGACACAGATACGCAGTATTTT.